The 9 T cell receptor beta chains given below trace back to one sample, sequenced in a study of T cell changes during pregnancy in multiple sclerosis. TCRdb keeps only in-frame clones here, not all; method: immunoSEQ multiplex PCR. Here the sample spans 120,000 or so clones, approximately 95% being singletons. The material was peripheral blood, obtained before pregnancy. The receptors here all came from a female donor with multiple sclerosis, enrolled in a pregnancy study.

The CDR3 here is CASRSGLAFSADTQYF. DNA for the CDR3: TGTGCCAGCAGATCCGGACTAGCCTTCTCTGCGGATACGCAGTATTTT. The V gene is TRBV2, the J gene TRBJ2-3, with 8 bases lining up with TRBD2. The CDR3 runs to 16 residues. After removal of 6 bases from V and 6 bases from J, the junction contained 14 bases not matched to a gene. Germline lookup yields CDR1 SNHLY and CDR2 FYNNEI.

The rearrangement links TRBV19 to TRBJ2-1; TRBD2 aligns across 11 bases. The germline CDR1 and CDR2 sequences are LNHDA and SQIVND (reference sequence). The CDR3 is 15 residues long. The V gene end was trimmed by 5 bases and the J gene end by 9 bases; junction bases not matched to a gene: 9. The CDR3 DNA is TGTGCCAGTAGTCTAGCGGGGGGACCTTGGGTTGAGCAGTTCTTC. The encoded protein is CASSLAGGPWVEQFF.

The genes are TRBV10-3 and TRBJ1-2, with a possible D match to TRBD1 (5 bases). Germline V lookup: CDR1 ENHRY, CDR2 SYGVKD. Trimming pared 3 bases from V and 3 bases from J, leaving 17 bases between. This CDR3 comprises 16 residues. The CDR3 sequence is CAISEGGSGADYGYTF. The CDR3 coding sequence is TGTGCCATCAGTGAAGGAGGGAGCGGGGCAGACTATGGCTACACCTTC.

This chain uses TRBV19 with TRBJ1-4, with 7 bases matching TRBD1. CDR1 is LNHDA, CDR2 SQIVND, per germline (reference sequence). This CDR3 contains 14 residues. V shed 5 bases, J shed 8 bases, and the junction held 8 bases outside the gene matches. The CDR3 DNA reads as TGTGCCAGTAGTTCGGACAGGAGAGGAGAAAAACTGTTTTTT. Protein sequence: CASSSDRRGEKLFF.

The chain carries TRBV28 and TRBJ1-6; 8 bases map to TRBD1. In germline, CDR1 is MDHEN, CDR2 SYDVKM. Germline trimming cut 7 bases from V and 10 bases from J; bases unmatched to any gene: 15. The CDR3 contains 16 residues. CDR3 nucleotide sequence: TGTGCCAGCACCCGGACAGGGTCAGGTAGCTCCTCACCCCTCCACTTT. It yields the protein CASTRTGSGSSSPLHF.

The rearrangement uses TRBV5-3 and TRBJ1-1; 9 positions match TRBD1. TRBV5-3 is noted as an ORF with a role that remains uncertain. The CDR3 has 14 residues. The V gene end was trimmed by 3 bases and the J gene end by 6 bases; junction bases not matched to a gene: 6. The CDR3 loop reads CARSSGTGYPEAFF. The DNA of the CDR3 is TGTGCCAGAAGCTCCGGGACAGGGTATCCTGAAGCTTTCTTT.

The table lists this clone with a count of one. The chain recombines TRBV19 with TRBJ2-1; D is possibly TRBD2 (6 bases). V was pared by 10 bases and J by 0 bases, with 13 bases between. This CDR3 region has 14 residues. Germline V gene data show CDR1 as LNHDA and CDR2 as SQIVND (reference sequence). The CDR3 sequence is CATGAVSSYNEQFF. For the CDR3, the DNA is TGTGCCACGGGAGCGGTGAGCTCCTACAATGAGCAGTTCTTC.

The chain couples TRBV10-2 to TRBJ2-2, with 10 bases aligning to TRBD1. In germline, CDR1 is WSHSY, CDR2 SAAADI. The V and J ends lost 2 bases and 9 bases, in that order; junction bases with no gene match: 6. The CDR3 has 15 amino acids. Here the CDR3 reads CASSERTGGGRELFF. Here the CDR3 DNA reads TGCGCCAGCAGTGAGAGGACAGGGGGAGGGAGGGAGCTGTTTTTT.

This clone occurred a few times. This chain connects TRBV2 to TRBJ2-5, with D hard to call. The CDR3 has 15 residues. Germline CDR1 and CDR2: SNHLY and FYNNEI. Deletions cut 8 bases from V and 1 base from J, with 17 bases between. CDR3 bases: TGTGCCAGCTCCCTTCCCGCCGGTTTCCAAGAGACCCAGTACTTC. Translation gives CASSLPAGFQETQYF.